This TCR beta chain was recovered during a study of TIL therapy for anti-PD-1-resistant metastatic lung cancer. About the research overall: Tumor harvest preceded PD-1/PD-L1 blockade, followed by nivolumab treatment. Four tumors were EGFR-mutant and two were ALK-rearranged. Tumors carried a median about 1.5 non-synonymous mutations per megabase.

Time point denoted: pre-treatment sample, taken before nivolumab and TIL therapy. This was the immunoSEQ v3 assay. Survey-level samples got 1.5 million to 2 million read pairs; deep-level samples got about 5-6.5 million. Assay used: immunoSEQ multiplex PCR; TCRdb lists only in-frame clones, some missing. There are 45,000 to 75,000 clones in the sample; about nine tenths occur only once, and 2.5% to 3% lies in the top ten. Trimming pared 3 bases from V and 4 bases from J, leaving 9 bases between. The germline gives CDR1 MNHEY, CDR2 SMNVEV (reference sequence). The CDR3 contains 14 residues. The sample was blood, taken at baseline. V usage is TRBV27 and J usage is TRBJ1-4; maybe TRBD1 (5 bases). This sequence originates from a person between 25 and 79 years old with non-small cell lung cancer. In DNA, the CDR3 is TGTGCCAGCAGTTTGGGGCAGAATAATGAAAAACTGTTTTTT. Amino acid sequence: CASSLGQNNEKLFF.